This is a list of T cell receptor beta chains from one sample in a study of blood T cell dynamics during melanoma immunotherapy. TCRdb keeps only in-frame clones here, not all; method: immunoSEQ multiplex PCR. The repertoire holds about 10,000 clones, with approximately 90% as singletons. This specimen consisted of blood, obtained from a patient treated with checkpoint blockade. The receptors were gathered from a human donor with melanoma. Each CDR3 is given with its conserved first and last residue. The order of the fields is J gene, V gene, D gene, clone size, CDR3 protein, CDR3 DNA. D genes are given only for firm matches. A clone size is listed for some rows: how often the clone was seen (once, few, many), or a class if it is expanded.

j_gene: TRBJ2-7; v_gene: TRBV4-3; d_gene: NA; abundance: once; CDR3aa: CASSQGRPYEQYF; CDR3nt: TGCGCCAGCAGCCAAGGCCGACCCTACGAGCAGTACTTC
j_gene: TRBJ2-1; v_gene: TRBV5-1; d_gene: NA; abundance: NA; CDR3aa: CASSPTGGSYNEQFF; CDR3nt: TGCGCCAGCAGCCCAACCGGGGGATCCTACAATGAGCAGTTCTTC
j_gene: TRBJ2-1; v_gene: TRBV27; d_gene: NA; abundance: once; CDR3aa: CASSLGMPTYNEQFF; CDR3nt: TGTGCCAGCAGTTTAGGTATGCCTACCTACAATGAGCAGTTCTTC
j_gene: TRBJ2-5; v_gene: TRBV7-2; d_gene: TRBD1; abundance: NA; CDR3aa: CASSPGQDGTQYF; CDR3nt: TGTGCCAGCAGCCCGGGACAGGATGGGACCCAGTACTTC
j_gene: TRBJ2-3; v_gene: TRBV7-9; d_gene: TRBD2; abundance: NA; CDR3aa: CASSPRRFLAGADTQYF; CDR3nt: TGTGCCAGCAGCCCCCGCCGTTTCCTAGCGGGAGCAGATACGCAGTATTTT
j_gene: TRBJ2-5; v_gene: TRBV10-3; d_gene: NA; abundance: medium-sized; CDR3aa: CATWAGVYQETQYF; CDR3nt: TGTGCCACCTGGGCAGGGGTATACCAAGAGACCCAGTACTTC
j_gene: TRBJ2-7; v_gene: TRBV30; d_gene: TRBD2; abundance: NA; CDR3aa: CAWRTGGGEQYF; CDR3nt: TGTGCCTGGAGAACCGGGGGGGGCGAGCAGTACTTC
j_gene: TRBJ2-5; v_gene: TRBV28; d_gene: TRBD1; abundance: NA; CDR3aa: CASSRTGVETQYF; CDR3nt: TGTGCCAGCAGTAGGACAGGGGTGGAGACCCAGTACTTC
j_gene: TRBJ1-5; v_gene: TRBV6-6; d_gene: NA; abundance: NA; CDR3aa: CASTDSLGQPQHF; CDR3nt: TGTGCCAGCACGGACAGCCTGGGTCAGCCCCAGCATTTT
j_gene: TRBJ1-2; v_gene: TRBV19; d_gene: NA; abundance: NA; CDR3aa: CASSTPGTLYGYTF; CDR3nt: TGTGCCAGTAGCACGCCCGGGACACTCTATGGCTACACCTTC
j_gene: TRBJ2-5; v_gene: TRBV11-3; d_gene: NA; abundance: NA; CDR3aa: CASSLVGGPQETQYF; CDR3nt: TGTGCCAGCAGCTTAGTGGGCGGTCCCCAAGAGACCCAGTACTTC
j_gene: TRBJ1-4; v_gene: TRBV2; d_gene: NA; abundance: NA; CDR3aa: CASSSRTVPTNEKLFF; CDR3nt: TGTGCCAGCTCTTCCCGGACGGTCCCAACTAATGAAAAACTGTTTTTT
j_gene: TRBJ1-2; v_gene: TRBV4-1; d_gene: TRBD1; abundance: NA; CDR3aa: CASSPQGRGDYGYTF; CDR3nt: TGCGCCAGCAGCCCGCAGGGCAGGGGGGACTATGGCTACACCTTC
j_gene: TRBJ1-4; v_gene: TRBV11-2; d_gene: NA; abundance: NA; CDR3aa: CASSPTGQSNEKLFF; CDR3nt: TGTGCCAGCAGCCCAACCGGGCAAAGTAATGAAAAACTGTTTTTT
j_gene: TRBJ2-3; v_gene: TRBV7-9; d_gene: NA; abundance: once; CDR3aa: CASSLGLAPTDTQYF; CDR3nt: TGTGCCAGCAGCTTAGGGTTAGCCCCAACAGATACGCAGTATTTT
j_gene: TRBJ2-5; v_gene: TRBV5-8; d_gene: TRBD2; abundance: few; CDR3aa: CASSPGLAEQETQYF; CDR3nt: TGTGCCAGCAGCCCGGGACTAGCTGAACAAGAGACCCAGTACTTC
j_gene: TRBJ1-4; v_gene: TRBV5-5; d_gene: NA; abundance: few; CDR3aa: CASSLVPGANEKLFF; CDR3nt: TGTGCCAGCAGCTTGGTGCCGGGGGCTAATGAAAAACTGTTTTTT
j_gene: TRBJ2-7; v_gene: TRBV7-6; d_gene: NA; abundance: NA; CDR3aa: CASSQLEVGSYEQYF; CDR3nt: TGTGCCAGCAGCCAACTGGAGGTGGGATCCTACGAGCAGTACTTC
j_gene: TRBJ2-2; v_gene: TRBV25-1; d_gene: NA; abundance: NA; CDR3aa: CASWGSRGGELFF; CDR3nt: TGTGCCAGCTGGGGTTCCCGTGGCGGGGAGCTGTTTTTT
j_gene: TRBJ2-1; v_gene: TRBV7-6; d_gene: TRBD2; abundance: NA; CDR3aa: CASSLEATSGVNEQFF; CDR3nt: TGTGCCAGCAGCTTGGAGGCGACTAGCGGGGTCAATGAGCAGTTCTTC
j_gene: TRBJ2-1; v_gene: TRBV9; d_gene: NA; abundance: once; CDR3aa: CASSVSVGPTGNEQFF; CDR3nt: TGTGCCAGCAGCGTTAGTGTGGGGCCCACGGGGAATGAGCAGTTCTTC
j_gene: TRBJ2-5; v_gene: TRBV15; d_gene: NA; abundance: NA; CDR3aa: CATNPGRTVRETQYF; CDR3nt: TGTGCCACCAACCCGGGACGGACCGTTAGGGAGACCCAGTACTTC
j_gene: TRBJ2-3; v_gene: TRBV11-3; d_gene: TRBD1; abundance: NA; CDR3aa: CASSFGQGDADTQYF; CDR3nt: TGTGCCAGCAGCTTCGGCCAGGGGGATGCAGATACGCAGTATTTT